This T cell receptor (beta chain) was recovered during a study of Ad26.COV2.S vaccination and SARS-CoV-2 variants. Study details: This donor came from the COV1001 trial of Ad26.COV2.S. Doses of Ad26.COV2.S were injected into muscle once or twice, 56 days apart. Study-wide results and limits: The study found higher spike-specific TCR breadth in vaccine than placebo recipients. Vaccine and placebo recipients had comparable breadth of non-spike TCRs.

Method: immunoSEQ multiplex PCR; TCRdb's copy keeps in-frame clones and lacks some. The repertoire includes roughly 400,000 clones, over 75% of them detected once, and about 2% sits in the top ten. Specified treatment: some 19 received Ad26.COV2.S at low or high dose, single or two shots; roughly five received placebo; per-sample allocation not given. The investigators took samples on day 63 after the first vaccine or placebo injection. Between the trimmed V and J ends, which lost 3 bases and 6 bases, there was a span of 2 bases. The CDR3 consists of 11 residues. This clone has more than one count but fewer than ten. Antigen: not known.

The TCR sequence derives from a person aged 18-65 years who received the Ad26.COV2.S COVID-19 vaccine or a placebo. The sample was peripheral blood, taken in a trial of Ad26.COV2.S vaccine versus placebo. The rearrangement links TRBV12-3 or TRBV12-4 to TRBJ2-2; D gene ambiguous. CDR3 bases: TGTGCCAGCAGTTTCTCCGGGGAGCTGTTTTTT. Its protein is CASSFSGELFF.